The 18 T cell receptor beta chains given below trace back to one sample, sequenced in a study of response to subunit inactivated influenza vaccine. Each CDR3 protein is one row after TCRdb ran MiXCR on the RT-PCR reads. The profile shows approximately 290,000 distinct CDR3 sequences, 22% of them singletons. Source: PBMCs from blood, taken less than 22 months after vaccination. These receptors all stem from a man aged 50 to 69 who received an inactivated influenza vaccine.

In its sample, this clonotype was seen many times. The J gene is TRBJ1-1, the V gene TRBV5-1, with D possibly being TRBD1 (6 bases). The V end lost 2 bases, the J end lost 0 bases, and 14 bases lay between the germline ends. Germline loops: CDR1 SGHRS, CDR2 YFSETQ. CDR3 length: 16 amino acids. The CDR3 region has the DNA TGCGCCAGCAGCTTCGGGGGGGCGGGAGTGAACACTGAAGCTTTCTTT. It encodes CASSFGGAGVNTEAFF.

The chain is built from TRBV7-2 and TRBJ2-7; TRBD1 matches at 9 bases. The CDR3 is made up of 14 amino acids. The germline V gene encodes CDR1 SGHTA and CDR2 FQGNSA. V gave up 4 bases and J gave up 4 bases; unmatched junction bases: 5. Written as DNA, the CDR3 is TGTGCCAGCAGCTACGGGACAGGGTGGTACGAGCAGTACTTC. As protein: CASSYGTGWYEQYF.

The gene calls are TRBV6-1 and TRBJ2-1; tentatively, D is TRBD1 (6 bases). V dropped 5 bases and J dropped 0 bases, with 11 bases sitting between them. The CDR3 contains 15 residues. Germline CDR1 is MNHNS and CDR2 is SASEGT. The CDR3 DNA is TGTGCCAGCAGTCAGACAGGATTCTCCTACAATGAGCAGTTCTTC. This codes for CASSQTGFSYNEQFF.

This clonotype has a handful of counts. This chain uses TRBV10-1 with TRBJ1-5; 9 bases align to TRBD1. Germline CDR1 is WNHNN and CDR2 is SYGVQD (reference sequence). V shed 2 bases, J shed 2 bases, and the junction held 10 bases outside the gene matches. The CDR3 loop spans 18 amino acids. CDR3 in amino acids: CASSEDRDRAFGNQPQHF. In DNA, the CDR3 is TGCGCCAGCAGTGAGGACCGGGACAGGGCCTTTGGCAATCAGCCCCAGCATTTT.

The rearrangement joins TRBV28 to TRBJ1-1; D unclear. The CDR3 covers 12 residues. V was clipped by 7 bases and J by 8 bases, with 14 bases between them. Germline V lookup: CDR1 MDHEN, CDR2 SYDVKM. CDR3 protein: CASTAGREEAFF. CDR3 in DNA: TGTGCCAGCACGGCAGGCCGAGAAGAAGCTTTCTTT.

V usage is TRBV7-2 and J usage is TRBJ2-1, with D uncertain. The V end lost 6 bases, the J end lost 6 bases, and 21 bases lay between the germline ends. CDR1 and CDR2 (germline): SGHTA, FQGNSA. The CDR3 is made up of 16 amino acids. This CDR3 is CASRSTLTVSGNEQFF. CDR3 nucleotides: TGTGCCAGCAGATCCACCTTAACAGTATCGGGCAATGAGCAGTTCTTC.

A few counts support this clonotype. The DNA of the CDR3 is TGTGCCAGCAGCCCTGGACTAGTCGACAATGAGCAGTTCTTC. Translation gives CASSPGLVDNEQFF. The chain employs TRBV12-3 or TRBV12-4 and TRBJ2-1; TRBD2 agrees at 7 bases. The CDR3 loop spans 14 amino acids. Trimming cost V 6 bases and J 5 bases; bases outside gene matches: 7.

The sample holds a few counts of this clonotype. The chain combines TRBV11-2 with TRBJ2-1; D is undetermined. Looked up from germline, CDR1 is SGHAT and CDR2 is FQNNGV. V was clipped by 1 base and J by 0 bases, with 16 bases between them. The CDR3 extends over 18 amino acids. CDR3 bases: TGTGCCAGCAGCTTAGTCCCCCTAGGGCCTAGCTCCTACAATGAGCAGTTCTTC. Residues: CASSLVPLGPSSYNEQFF.

This rearrangement joins TRBV12-3 or TRBV12-4 to TRBJ2-3; the match to TRBD2 covers 7 bases. The CDR3 length is 15 residues. J gave up 6 bases and V 5 bases, and 11 bases lay outside the gene matches. The CDR3 sequence: CASSRTATSVDTQYF. In DNA form, the CDR3 reads TGTGCCAGCAGTCGGACTGCCACTAGCGTCGATACGCAGTATTTT.

V and J are TRBV6-5 and TRBJ1-2; TRBD1 is a possible D gene (5 bases). Per germline, CDR1 MNHEY and CDR2 SVGAGI. Between the trimmed V and J ends, which lost 0 bases and 3 bases, there was a span of 17 bases. This CDR3 region has 17 residues. DNA of the CDR3: TGTGCCAGCAGTTACTCGGGGAGGACGGGACGCCACTATGGCTACACCTTC. Encoded protein: CASSYSGRTGRHYGYTF.

This chain links TRBV30 with TRBJ1-5; no reliable D call. Deletions cut 1 base from V and 4 bases from J, with 14 bases between. The CDR3 has 15 residues. Germline V gives CDR1 GTSNPN, CDR2 SVGIG (reference sequence). The CDR3 loop is CAWSDPGRSNQPQHF. CDR3 bases: TGTGCCTGGAGTGACCCAGGACGTTCTAATCAGCCCCAGCATTTT.

The chain couples TRBV20-1 to TRBJ1-2; D may be TRBD1 (5 bases). Germline V gene sequence: CDR1 DFQATT, CDR2 SNEGSKA (reference sequence). The CDR3 covers 15 residues. V lost 3 bases to trimming and J lost 3 bases, with 17 bases between them. The CDR3 region is CSARAAQGTDYGYTF. CDR3 nucleotide sequence: TGCAGTGCTAGGGCTGCCCAGGGCACTGACTATGGCTACACCTTC.

The rearrangement joins TRBV20-1 to TRBJ2-3; 14 bases map to TRBD2. The CDR3 consists of 13 residues. Germline lookup yields CDR1 DFQATT and CDR2 SNEGSKA (reference sequence). Trimming removed 6 bases from V and 14 bases from J; junction bases left unmatched: 10. CDR3 protein: CSATGTSGGPTYF. The DNA of the CDR3 is TGCAGTGCGACCGGGACTAGCGGGGGTCCGACGTATTTT.

The gene calls are TRBV7-9 and TRBJ1-5; D is uncertain. The CDR3 spans 17 residues. Germline V CDR1 and CDR2: SEHNR, FQNEAQ (reference sequence). Trimming removed 4 bases from V and 0 bases from J, with 16 bases in between. CDR3 sequence: CASSSDRERLSNQPQHF. The CDR3 coding sequence is TGTGCCAGCAGCTCGGACCGGGAACGGCTTAGCAATCAGCCCCAGCATTTT. The entire variable domain, with the rest obtained from reference TRBV7-9 and TRBJ1-5, is as follows: DTGVSQNPRHKITKRGQNVTFRCDPISEHNRLYWYRQTLGQGPEFLTYFQNEAQLEKSRLLSDRFSAERPKGSFSTLEIQRTEQGDSAMYLCASSSDRERLSNQPQHFGDGTRLSIL.

The V gene is TRBV6-1, the J gene TRBJ2-3; 8 bases are shared with TRBD2. This CDR3 comprises 15 residues. Germline V CDR1 and CDR2: MNHNS, SASEGT. The trim removed 8 bases at V and 3 bases at J, leaving 10 bases unmatched. CDR3 residues: CASGGSGVGTDTQYF. CDR3 coding DNA: TGTGCCAGCGGTGGTAGCGGGGTTGGTACAGATACGCAGTATTTT.

This chain uses TRBV11-2 with TRBJ1-2; D gene unclear. The CDR3 consists of 14 residues. Germline CDR1 reads SGHAT; CDR2 reads FQNNGV. The germline V and J ends were trimmed by 3 bases and 3 bases, with 11 bases remaining between them. The CDR3 DNA is TGTGCCAGCAGCTTTGTTGGGCGGGACTATGGCTACACCTTC. It translates to CASSFVGRDYGYTF.

The chain employs TRBV3-1 and TRBJ2-2; D possibly corresponds to TRBD2 (5 bases). The CDR3 contains 14 residues. Germline values: CDR1 LGHDT, CDR2 YNNKEL (reference sequence). Trimming took off 11 bases at V and 4 bases at J, with 17 bases between the two ends. CDR3 in amino acids: CASHDLAGTGELFF. The CDR3 coding sequence is TGTGCCTCCCATGATCTAGCAGGCACCGGGGAGCTGTTTTTT.

As DNA, the CDR3 is TGCAGTGCCACCTTGGGGGCAGGGCCACAAGAGACCCAGTACTTC. Translating gives CSATLGAGPQETQYF. The V and J genes are TRBV20-1 and TRBJ2-5; the D gene is possibly TRBD1 (6 bases). Germline assignment: CDR1 DFQATT and CDR2 SNEGSKA (reference sequence). V was shortened by 6 bases and J by 2 bases, with 19 bases between the two germline ends. This CDR3 comprises 15 residues.